These T cell receptor beta chains were read from a single sample in a study of cytomegalovirus exposure and HLA in healthy donors. The repertoire was sequenced with immunoSEQ multiplex PCR; TCRdb's copy has only in-frame clones and lacks some. The sample shows 70,000 to 95,000 clones, 84% of them seen only once. What was sequenced was PBMCs. These receptors all come from a woman under 30 in good health and CMV-seropositive. The conserved cysteine and the conserved F or W are not part of the CDR3 here. The order of the fields is J gene, V gene, CDR3 protein.

J: TRBJ2-7; V: TRBV5-1; CDR3: ASSLGGRAYEQY
J: TRBJ2-1; V: TRBV30; CDR3: AWSGGTRNEQF
J: TRBJ1-1; V: TRBV10-3; CDR3: AIGQERFEAF
J: TRBJ1-4; V: TRBV7-9; CDR3: ASSTGTANEKLF
J: TRBJ1-6; V: TRBV6-4; CDR3: ASSVGENSPLH
J: TRBJ2-7; V: TRBV5-5; CDR3: ASSLFTGSYYEQY
J: TRBJ2-7; V: TRBV7-6; CDR3: ASSSRGGTSVYEQY
J: -; V: TRBV6-1; CDR3: ASSEFQEVNEQY
J: TRBJ1-1; V: TRBV6-5; CDR3: ASSYSQGEAF
J: TRBJ2-3; V: TRBV5-1; CDR3: ASSFSGRGTDTQY
J: TRBJ1-1; V: TRBV9; CDR3: ASSVVQGSSTEAF
J: TRBJ1-2; V: TRBV4-1; CDR3: ASSQAPRGGAGYGYT
J: TRBJ2-7; V: TRBV28; CDR3: ATRGGGRSYEQY
J: TRBJ2-5; V: TRBV7-7; CDR3: ASSLANGGLFETQY
J: TRBJ2-1; V: TRBV29-1; CDR3: SVKFSGGNYNEQF
J: TRBJ2-5; V: TRBV19; CDR3: ASRSLTGVETQY
J: TRBJ2-3; V: TRBV10-3; CDR3: AISDGTKGHTDTQY
J: TRBJ2-1; V: TRBV2; CDR3: ASRSRAGVGYNEQF
J: TRBJ2-7; V: TRBV29-1; CDR3: SVGDGYEQY
J: TRBJ1-1; V: TRBV7-6; CDR3: ASSPITRISEAF
J: TRBJ2-3; V: TRBV25-1; CDR3: ASSESDQGGTDTQY
J: TRBJ1-2; V: TRBV6-1; CDR3: ATAPGGYGGGYT
J: TRBJ1-6; V: TRBV7-2; CDR3: ASRTQGANSPLH
J: TRBJ1-4; V: TRBV10-1; CDR3: ASSDIGQGLSEKLF
J: TRBJ2-4; V: TRBV5-1; CDR3: ASSYGPGLAGTLAKNIQY
J: TRBJ2-6; V: TRBV27; CDR3: ASSLYPGQGYSGANVLT
J: TRBJ1-3; V: TRBV25-1; CDR3: ASRERGAGNTIY
J: TRBJ2-2; V: TRBV2; CDR3: ASTPRVLAGELF
J: TRBJ1-3; V: TRBV18; CDR3: ASSPPGVGNTIY
J: TRBJ1-6; V: TRBV7-9; CDR3: ASTVAEQASPLH
J: TRBJ2-1; V: TRBV18; CDR3: ASSPVNRMTPAYNEQF
J: TRBJ1-2; V: TRBV7-2; CDR3: ASSFLVRGPGNYGYT
J: TRBJ1-1; V: TRBV28; CDR3: ASRNLVNAF
J: TRBJ2-3; V: TRBV19; CDR3: ASSQGAMSTDTQY
J: TRBJ1-1; V: TRBV19; CDR3: ASSIDRDTEAF
J: TRBJ2-7; V: TRBV4-1; CDR3: ASSRQTSYEQY
J: TRBJ2-1; V: TRBV29-1; CDR3: SVGGGREKNNEQF
J: TRBJ2-7; V: TRBV2; CDR3: ARSGTGGSEQY
J: TRBJ2-3; V: TRBV6-5; CDR3: ASSYSPSGSPDTQY
J: TRBJ1-2; V: TRBV19; CDR3: ASTLGGFPYGYT
J: TRBJ1-1; V: TRBV27; CDR3: ASSLSFGGNTEAF